Presented here are 15 T cell receptor beta chains from one specimen sequenced in a study of spatial heterogeneity in lung cancer. Time point noted: sample taken at primary tumor resection. General study findings and limits: Intratumoral expanded alpha and beta TCR counts were found to track tumor mutation counts.

For these TCRs, the target antigens are not known. TCRdb analysed the 5' RACE reads with MiXCR anew, one entry per CDR3 protein. Here the sample spans thousands of distinct CDR3 sequences, roughly 13% being singletons. The material sequenced was lung tumor tissue, taken at surgery. All receptors derive from a female donor with early-stage non-small cell lung cancer.

As for this clonotype: This beta chain is an off-target read within a library intended for alpha chains, so its frequency means little. The rearrangement links TRBV28 to TRBJ2-3; TRBD2 matches at 10 bases. The CDR3 extends over 14 amino acids. CDR1 and CDR2 from the germline V gene are MDHEN and SYDVKM. The V segment lost 8 bases and the J segment 4 bases; nucleotides outside the gene matches: 6. CDR3 sequence: CASQAGGSADTQYF. In DNA, the CDR3 is TGTGCCAGCCAAGCGGGGGGGAGTGCAGATACGCAGTATTTT.

This clonotype was counted many times. This beta chain appears as a stray read in a library generated for alpha chains; its size is not informative. The chain has TRBV7-2 and TRBJ2-7; TRBD1 aligns across 9 bases. CDR3 length: 15 residues. Germline loops: CDR1 SGHTA, CDR2 FQGNSA. V was pared by 4 bases and J by 7 bases, with 11 bases of the junction left unmatched. The CDR3 DNA follows: TGTGCCAGCAGCTCGCGCCGGACAGGGGAAACGGAGCAGTACTTC. Protein: CASSSRRTGETEQYF. Combining the CDR3 with reference TRBV7-2 and TRBJ2-7 gives the whole variable domain GAGVSQSPSNKVTEKGKDVELRCDPISGHTALYWYRQSLGQGLEFLIYFQGNSAPDKSGLPSDRFSAERTGGSVSTLTIQRTQQEDSAVYLCASSSRRTGETEQYFGPGTRLTVT.

This clonotype is termed medium-sized (0.01 to 0.1%). With the library built for alpha chains, this beta chain is off target and its frequency is not meaningful. The chain has TRBV12-3 or TRBV12-4 and TRBJ2-2; no definite D call. V was clipped by 1 base and J by 0 bases, with 3 bases between them. The CDR3 loop spans 14 amino acids. The CDR3 sequence is CASSLVSNTGELFF. CDR3 in DNA: TGTGCCAGCAGTTTAGTTTCGAACACCGGGGAGCTGTTTTTT.

This clonotype appeared many times. Because this beta chain is a stray read in a library intended to capture alpha chains, its abundance should not be given much weight. The chain uses TRBV10-2 and TRBJ1-1; D call uncertain. Germline lookup yields CDR1 WSHSY and CDR2 SAAADI. V lost 5 bases to trimming and J lost 1 base, with 11 bases between them. This CDR3 is built from 14 residues. The CDR3 spells CASSSRTANTEAFF. DNA of the CDR3: TGCGCCAGCAGTTCTCGGACGGCGAACACTGAAGCTTTCTTT.

This clonotype is medium-sized (0.01 to 0.1%). Because this beta chain is a stray read in a library intended to capture alpha chains, its abundance should not be given much weight. The chain employs TRBV20-1 and TRBJ2-1; TRBD2 agrees at 7 bases. Germline trimming cut 1 base from V and 0 bases from J; bases unmatched to any gene: 9. CDR3 size: 17 residues. Per the germline V gene, CDR1 is DFQATT and CDR2 is SNEGSKA (reference sequence). CDR3 sequence: CSARGWGGRSSYNEQFF. CDR3 DNA sequence: TGCAGTGCTAGAGGGTGGGGGGGTCGAAGCTCCTACAATGAGCAGTTCTTC.

At least ten counts were recorded for this clonotype. Since the library was made to target alpha chains, this beta chain is a stray read and its abundance is not meaningful. CDR3 region: CASGGTGAISNEQFF. The DNA for the CDR3 is TGCGCCAGCGGGGGGACAGGGGCCATCTCCAATGAGCAGTTCTTC. The V and J genes are TRBV5-1 and TRBJ2-1; 10 bases fit TRBD1. V lost 7 bases to trimming and J lost 6 bases; unmatched junction nucleotides: 10. Germline CDR1 is SGHRS and CDR2 is YFSETQ. This CDR3 comprises 15 residues.

This clonotype was found many times. This beta chain is a stray sequence in a library constructed for alpha chains; its clone size is not meaningful. The rearrangement links TRBV7-2 to TRBJ2-7; a weak D match, TRBD2 (6 bases). This CDR3 comprises 14 residues. Trimming cost V 1 base and J 3 bases, with 10 bases left between them. Looked up from germline, CDR1 is SGHTA and CDR2 is FQGNSA. CDR3 DNA: TGTGCCAGCAGCTTAGGGACCGGGAGCTACGAGCAGTACTTC. It is translated as CASSLGTGSYEQYF.

Concerning this clonotype itself: For a library built for alpha chains, this beta chain is a stray read; little rests on its size. The chain has TRBV4-1 and TRBJ2-7, with 7 bases fitting TRBD2. V gave up 4 bases and J gave up 5 bases; unmatched junction bases: 5. Germline V gene lookup returns CDR1 MGHRA and CDR2 YSYEKL. The CDR3 length is 13 residues. CDR3 protein: CASSPDGGDEQYF. The CDR3 DNA follows: TGCGCCAGCAGCCCGGATGGGGGGGACGAGCAGTACTTC.

This clonotype was detected many times. Since it is a stray read in a library aimed at alpha chains, this beta chain has a size that is not meaningful. The gene calls are TRBV6-1 and TRBJ2-6, with D possibly matching TRBD2 (6 bases). Between the trimmed V and J ends, which lost 8 bases and 0 bases, there was a span of 11 bases. CDR1 is MNHNS and CDR2 is SASEGT in the germline V gene. This CDR3 has 15 residues. The CDR3 reads CASRDSSSGANVLTF. As DNA, the CDR3 is TGTGCCAGCCGGGACTCATCCTCTGGGGCCAACGTCCTGACTTTC.

This clonotype has at least ten counts. In a library made to pick up alpha chains, this beta chain is a stray read with a size that means little. V usage is TRBV20-1 and J usage is TRBJ2-5; unclear D gene. Germline loops: CDR1 DFQATT, CDR2 SNEGSKA (reference sequence). Between the trimmed V and J ends, which lost 7 bases and 7 bases, there was a span of 13 bases. The length of the CDR3 is 11 residues. This chain's CDR3 is CSGSRQRTQYF. The CDR3 bases are TGCAGTGGTTCCAGGCAAAGGACCCAGTACTTC.

There are many counts of this clonotype. Because the library targeted alpha chains, this beta chain is an off-target read whose size means little. This rearrangement joins TRBV29-1 to TRBJ2-5; D not certain. Germline values: CDR1 SQVTM, CDR2 ANQGSEA. CDR3 length: 12 residues. Trimming removed 6 bases at V and 0 bases at J, with 8 bases between. CDR3 in DNA: TGCAGCGTACAGCAGTACCAAGAGACCCAGTACTTC. It is translated as CSVQQYQETQYF.

This clonotype is medium-sized. This beta chain came through as a stray read in a library set up for alpha chains, and its size says little. The chain employs TRBV10-3 and TRBJ2-3; D unclear. The V end was cut by 2 bases, the J end by 2 bases, with 5 bases between. The germline CDR1 and CDR2 sequences are ENHRY and SYGVKD. The CDR3 is made up of 13 amino acids. The CDR3 spells CAISEKITDTQYF. The CDR3 DNA reads TGTGCCATCAGTGAGAAAATCACAGATACGCAGTATTTT.

The table lists this clonotype with many counts. As an off-target read in a library built for alpha chains, this beta chain has a frequency of little significance. CDR3 nucleotide sequence: TGTGCCAGCAGTGAAGCCACGTCAGGAAACACCATATATTTT. Its translation: CASSEATSGNTIYF. The chain has TRBV6-1 and TRBJ1-3; D gene ambiguous. Per germline, CDR1 MNHNS and CDR2 SASEGT. The CDR3 totals 14 residues. Trimming stripped 0 bases from V and 4 bases from J, with 7 bases between.

This clonotype was picked up many times. Since it is a stray read in a library aimed at alpha chains, this beta chain has a size that is not meaningful. The chain couples TRBV7-9 to TRBJ1-5, with D hard to call. The length of the CDR3 is 14 residues. Germline CDR1 is SEHNR and CDR2 is FQNEAQ (reference sequence). Trimming took off 6 bases at V and 0 bases at J, with 9 bases between the two ends. The CDR3 DNA sequence: TGTGCCAGCAGTCTAGGGTATAGCAATCAGCCCCAGCATTTT. The encoded protein is CASSLGYSNQPQHF.

The sample holds many counts of this clonotype. As an off-target read in a library built for alpha chains, this beta chain has a frequency of little significance. The chain joins TRBV21-1 to TRBJ1-5. TRBV21-1 is a recognized pseudogene. The CDR3 sequence is 20 residues long. CDR3 nucleotide sequence: TGTGCCAGCAGTAAGCTTACTACCGGGACCACAGGGTCCGGCGATCAGCCCCAGCATTTT. The encoded protein is CASSKLTTGTTGSGDQPQHF.